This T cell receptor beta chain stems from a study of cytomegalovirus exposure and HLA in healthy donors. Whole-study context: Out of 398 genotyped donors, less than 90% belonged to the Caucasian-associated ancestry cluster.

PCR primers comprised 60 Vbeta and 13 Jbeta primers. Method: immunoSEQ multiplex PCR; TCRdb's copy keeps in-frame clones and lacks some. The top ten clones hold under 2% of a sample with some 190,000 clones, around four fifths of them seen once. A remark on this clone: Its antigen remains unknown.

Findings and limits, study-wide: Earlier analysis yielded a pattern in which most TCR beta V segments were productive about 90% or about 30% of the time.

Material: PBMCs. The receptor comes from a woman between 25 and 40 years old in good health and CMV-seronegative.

The CDR3 loop is CAWSVMERRYNEQFF. The CDR3 nucleotides read TGTGCCTGGAGTGTAATGGAGCGGAGATACAATGAGCAGTTCTTC. The V call is TRBV30, the J call TRBJ2-1; the D gene is possibly TRBD2 (5 bases). The germline CDR1 and CDR2 sequences are GTSNPN and SVGIG (reference sequence). This CDR3 is 15 amino acids long. Trimming took 0 bases from V and 4 from J, leaving 13 bases between them.